This is a list of T cell receptor beta chains from one sample in a study of T cell clones after liver transplantation. Sequencing used immunoSEQ multiplex PCR; TCRdb keeps in-frame clones, though not all of them. This table has roughly 55,000 clones, 65% to 85% appearing once. Source: CD4+ T cells from blood, taken before liver transplant. Receptor source: a human donor who received a liver transplant. The CDR3 runs from the conserved cysteine through the conserved F or W. Fields, in order: D gene, V gene, clone size, J gene, CDR3 protein, CDR3 DNA. A D gene is named only where the DNA matches it firmly. Size values are once, few and many counts, or a class for expanded clones, and some rows have none.

.	TRBV5-6	.	TRBJ2-1	CASSLDRSNEQFF	TGTGCCAGCAGTTTGGACAGAAGCAATGAGCAGTTCTTC
.	TRBV6-5	.	TRBJ1-3	CASSPGQIGNTIYF	TGTGCCAGCAGCCCCGGCCAAATTGGAAACACCATATATTTT
.	TRBV4-3	.	TRBJ2-7	CASSLNGGLNEQYF	TGCGCCAGCAGCCTCAATGGGGGCTTGAACGAGCAGTACTTC
.	TRBV5-1	.	TRBJ2-5	CASSLGGKQETQYF	TGCGCCAGCAGCTTGGGTGGGAAGCAAGAGACCCAGTACTTC
.	TRBV19	.	TRBJ2-7	CASSIEDFGIYEQYF	TGTGCCAGTAGTATAGAAGATTTCGGGATCTACGAGCAGTACTTC
TRBD2	TRBV10-3	.	TRBJ2-1	CAISLGTASGNNEQFF	TGTGCCATCAGTTTAGGAACGGCTAGCGGGAACAATGAGCAGTTCTTC
TRBD2	TRBV28	.	TRBJ2-7	CASSLRLAELSYEQYF	TGTGCCAGCAGTTTAAGGCTAGCGGAACTCTCCTACGAGCAGTACTTC
TRBD1	TRBV18	.	TRBJ1-4	CASSLGQGAEKLFF	TGTGCCAGCTCACTAGGACAGGGGGCGGAAAAACTGTTTTTT
TRBD1	TRBV19	.	TRBJ2-7	CASSLRTGNHEQYF	TGTGCCAGTAGTCTACGGACAGGGAACCACGAGCAGTACTTC
.	TRBV7-9	.	TRBJ2-3	CASSLGGINTQYF	TGTGCCAGCAGCTTAGGCGGGATAAATACGCAGTATTTT
.	TRBV4-3	once	TRBJ1-2	CASSQGWTENYGYTF	TGCGCCAGCAGCCAAGGCTGGACGGAAAACTATGGCTACACCTTC